The rows below give T cell receptor beta chains drawn from one sample of a study of blood T cell repertoires in COVID-19. Clones were sequenced by immunoSEQ multiplex PCR, and TCRdb holds only the in-frame ones, with some missing. The sample comprises about 530,000 clones, 70% to 90% of which are singletons, and roughly 8% rests with the top ten. What was sequenced was peripheral blood. The receptors originated from a woman in her fifties or sixties with COVID-19, enrolled during active disease. The CDR3 runs from the conserved cysteine through the conserved F or W. D genes are given only for firm matches. The listing skips clone size in some rows; elsewhere it reads once, few, many or a size class.

TRBV2,TRBD1,TRBJ2-7,once,TGTGCCACCACCTCCTCGGACAGGGGCTACGAGCAGTACTTC,CATTSSDRGYEQYF
TRBV9,NA,TRBJ2-1,once,TGTGCCAGCAGCGTGTCGGCGGGACGCTCCTACAATGAGCAGTTCTTC,CASSVSAGRSYNEQFF
TRBV25-1,TRBD1,TRBJ1-5,few,TGTGCCAGCAGTAACACAGGGGGCGATCAGCCCCAGCATTTT,CASSNTGGDQPQHF
TRBV6-1,TRBD2,TRBJ2-3,NA,TGTGCCAGCAGGGAACTGAGCGGGGGGCCCGTTTCGGCAGATACGCAGTATTTT,CASRELSGGPVSADTQYF
TRBV19,NA,TRBJ1-5,NA,TGTGCCAGTAGTATCCCGGGACAAGGATTGGTTCAGCCCCAGCATTTT,CASSIPGQGLVQPQHF
TRBV19,NA,TRBJ2-1,NA,TGTGCCAGTAGTGTAGACTCTAGCTCCTACAATGAGCAGTTCTTC,CASSVDSSSYNEQFF
TRBV5-8,TRBD1,TRBJ1-4,NA,TGTGCCAGCAGCCCGGGACAGATTAATGAAAAACTGTTTTTT,CASSPGQINEKLFF
TRBV6-6,TRBD1,TRBJ1-2,NA,TGTGCCAGCAGTCTCCAGGGGGACGCTCCTCGCGGCTACACCTTC,CASSLQGDAPRGYTF
TRBV20-1,TRBD1,TRBJ2-1,once,TGCAGTGCTAGTCTGGCCCTCCGGGACAGGGCCCTGGATGAGCAGTTCTTC,CSASLALRDRALDEQFF
TRBV27,NA,TRBJ1-2,NA,TGTGCCAGCAGGCCCTCGGGGGGCGTAGGCTACACCTTC,CASRPSGGVGYTF
TRBV4-1,TRBD1,TRBJ1-2,NA,TGCGCCAGCAGCCCACTGGGACAGGGGGCGCGCGGCTACACCTTC,CASSPLGQGARGYTF
TRBV2,TRBD1,TRBJ2-7,NA,TGTGCCAGCTCAGCCGGGACAGGGATTCTCGACGAGCAGTACTTC,CASSAGTGILDEQYF
TRBV10-3,TRBD2,TRBJ2-2,NA,TGTGCCATCGGCAGCGGGGGGAAGGCCGGGGAGCTGTTTTTT,CAIGSGGKAGELFF
TRBV24-1,TRBD1,TRBJ2-1,NA,TGTGCCACCAGTGATTCCTCGACAGGGTTGCATGAGCAGTTCTTC,CATSDSSTGLHEQFF
TRBV6-2/TRBV6-3,NA,TRBJ2-1,NA,TGTGCCAGCAGTACACGTGACGGGACCTACAATGAGCAGTTCTTC,CASSTRDGTYNEQFF
TRBV9,NA,TRBJ1-1,NA,TGTGCCAGCAGCTTGGGAGGCACCATGAACACTGAAGCTTTCTTT,CASSLGGTMNTEAFF
TRBV27,NA,TRBJ2-1,NA,TGTGCCAGCAGTTTAAGGGGGTACAATGAGCAGTTCTTC,CASSLRGYNEQFF
TRBV27,TRBD2,TRBJ2-4,NA,TGTGCCAGCAGTTTATCGAGCATCCCGCCGGGGGGAGAAAACATTCAGTACTTC,CASSLSSIPPGGENIQYF
TRBV19,NA,TRBJ1-2,NA,TGTGCCAGTATTTCAGGGGCGAGTGGCTACACCTTC,CASISGASGYTF
TRBV21-1,NA,TRBJ1-1,NA,TGTGCCAGCAGCCTCCGGGACAGGATCACTGAAGCTTTCTTT,CASSLRDRITEAFF